This TCR beta chain was documented in a study of STAT5B mutations in CD4+ large granular lymphocyte leukemia. Study details: Among healthy controls, a particular HLA allele went with more CDR3 'QG' motifs.

In the original workflow: A productive frequency of 2.59 x 10-5 was the lowest detectable. The method was immunoSEQ multiplex PCR; TCRdb's version includes in-frame clones alone and lacks a portion of them. V, J and clone size are those of that table, while D and trimming were read from the DNA. This table holds 25,000 to 30,000 clones, 81% found once. The sequenced sample consisted of CD4+ T cells from blood buffy coats. The source of this sequence is a human donor in good health.

The CDR3 nucleotides are TGTGCCAGCAGCTTGACTGGTATTTCAACCTCCACCGGGGAGCTGTTTTTT. It codes for CASSLTGISTSTGELFF. V and J are TRBV5-5 and TRBJ2-2, with unresolved D. Germline CDR1 is SGHKS and CDR2 is YYEKEE (reference sequence). The length of the CDR3 is 17 residues. The V end lost 1 base, the J end lost 4 bases, and 17 bases lay between the germline ends.